The 22 T cell receptor beta chains in this list originate from one sample, sequenced in a study of cytomegalovirus exposure and HLA in healthy donors. A multiplex PCR was run with 60 Vbeta primers and 13 Jbeta primers. The method was immunoSEQ multiplex PCR; TCRdb's version includes in-frame clones alone and lacks a portion of them. The sample consists of 180,000 or so clones, approximately 80% of them appearing once. Material for sequencing was PBMCs. The receptors shown here come from a woman between 45 and 65 years old in good health and CMV-seropositive.

J is TRBJ2-7 and V is TRBV5-4; TRBD1 aligns across 9 bases. The V and J ends lost 0 bases and 2 bases, in that order; junction bases with no gene match: 0. Per germline, CDR1 SGHNT and CDR2 YYREEE (reference sequence). There are 14 residues in the CDR3. The CDR3 region has the DNA TGTGCCAGCAGCTTGGACAGGGGGCCCTACGAGCAGTACTTC. Its translation is CASSLDRGPYEQYF.

CDR3 residues: CASSLGLAGVDGELFF. DNA of the CDR3: TGCGCCAGCAGCCTGGGGCTAGCGGGGGTCGACGGGGAGCTGTTTTTT. The V call is TRBV4-3, the J call TRBJ2-2; 10 bases fit TRBD2. Trimming removed 4 bases from V and 7 bases from J; junction bases left unmatched: 9. The CDR3 is made up of 16 amino acids. The germline V gene encodes CDR1 LGHNA and CDR2 YSLEER.

The chain has TRBV15 and TRBJ1-5; 7 bases are shared with TRBD1. Unmatched junction bases numbered 10, after V lost 5 bases and J lost 6 bases. Per germline, CDR1 LNHNV and CDR2 YYDKDF (reference sequence). This CDR3 region has 15 residues. The CDR3 sequence is CATSRTRGTSQPQHF. CDR3 nucleotide sequence: TGTGCCACCAGCCGAACCAGGGGGACTAGTCAGCCCCAGCATTTT.

The chain employs TRBV7-3 and TRBJ1-3; D uncertain. The CDR3 is made up of 15 amino acids. Trimming removed 2 bases at V and 0 bases at J, with 8 bases between. CDR1 SGHTA and CDR2 FQGTGA come from the germline V gene. The CDR3 spells CASSLLPSSGNTIYF. For the CDR3, the DNA is TGTGCCAGCAGCTTATTACCGAGCTCTGGAAACACCATATATTTT. Based on the CDR3 plus reference TRBV7-3 and TRBJ1-3, the full variable domain is GAGVSQTPSNKVTEKGKYVELRCDPISGHTALYWYRQSLGQGPEFLIYFQGTGAADDSGLPNDRFFAVRPEGSVSTLKIQRTERGDSAVYLCASSLLPSSGNTIYFGEGSWLTVV.

The rearrangement links TRBV18 to TRBJ2-5, with 11 bases matching TRBD2. The V gene end was trimmed by 0 bases and the J gene end by 4 bases; junction bases not matched to a gene: 7. Germline CDR1 KGHSH, CDR2 LQKENI. The CDR3 is 17 amino acids. Here the CDR3 reads CASSPPLAGAGIETQYF. The CDR3 DNA is TGTGCCAGCTCACCACCACTAGCGGGGGCCGGGATAGAGACCCAGTACTTC. Looking up the rest from reference TRBV18 and TRBJ2-5 gives the full variable domain: NAGVMQNPRHLVRRRGQEARLRCSPMKGHSHVYWYRQLPEEGLKFMVYLQKENIIDESGMPKERFSAEFPKEGPSILRIQQVVRGDSAAYFCASSPPLAGAGIETQYFGPGTRLLVL.

This clone occurred once. The rearrangement uses TRBV4-1 and TRBJ1-2; D not certain. The CDR3 length is 13 residues. V lost 1 base to trimming and J lost 8 bases, with 11 bases between them. The germline gives CDR1 MGHRA, CDR2 YSYEKL. For the CDR3, the DNA is TGCGCCAGCAGCCAAGCTGAGTGGTGGGGCTACACCTTC. Translation: CASSQAEWWGYTF.

The gene calls are TRBV10-1 and TRBJ1-2; D uncertain. The V and J ends lost 7 bases and 0 bases respectively, with 12 bases between them. Per the germline V gene, CDR1 is WNHNN and CDR2 is SYGVQD (reference sequence). The CDR3 runs 14 residues. The CDR3 is CASKKKPANYGYTF. CDR3 nucleotide sequence: TGCGCCAGCAAAAAAAAACCAGCTAACTATGGCTACACCTTC.

V gene TRBV4-2 combines with J gene TRBJ2-5; maybe TRBD2 (5 bases). The V and J ends lost 5 bases and 2 bases respectively, with 12 bases between them. In germline, CDR1 is LGHNA, CDR2 YNFKEQ. This CDR3 spans 14 amino acids. CDR3 nucleotides: TGTGCCAGCAGCATTGCGGGCGATCAAGAGACCCAGTACTTC. Encoded protein: CASSIAGDQETQYF.

V and J are TRBV6-6 and TRBJ1-1; 7 nucleotides agree with TRBD1. This CDR3 has 15 residues. In germline, CDR1 is MNHNY, CDR2 SVGAGI (reference sequence). Trimming cost V 8 bases and J 1 base; bases outside gene matches: 10. DNA of the CDR3: TGTGCCAGCCGAATTTGGACAGGTAGGAACACTGAAGCTTTCTTT. Translating it yields CASRIWTGRNTEAFF.

The chain uses TRBV7-9 and TRBJ1-4; D unresolved. Germline CDR1 reads SEHNR; CDR2 reads FQNEAQ (reference sequence). V lost 7 bases and J 12 bases, leaving 12 bases between the germline ends. The CDR3 totals 11 residues. The CDR3 loop reads CASTYGTELFF. The CDR3 nucleotides read TGTGCCAGCACCTATGGCACAGAACTGTTTTTT. The complete variable domain, with remaining parts taken from reference TRBV7-9 and TRBJ1-4, reads DTGVSQNPRHKITKRGQNVTFRCDPISEHNRLYWYRQTLGQGPEFLTYFQNEAQLEKSRLLSDRFSAERPKGSFSTLEIQRTEQGDSAMYLCASTYGTELFFGSGTQLSVL.

The sample holds one count of this clone. J is TRBJ1-1 and V is TRBV27; TRBD1 aligns across 9 bases. This CDR3 has 14 amino acids. Germline V gives CDR1 MNHEY, CDR2 SMNVEV (reference sequence). V was pared by 6 bases and J by 4 bases, with 6 bases of the junction left unmatched. CDR3 region: CASRGQGDGTEAFF. DNA of the CDR3: TGTGCCAGCAGGGGACAGGGTGATGGCACTGAAGCTTTCTTT.

This chain connects TRBV28 to TRBJ2-1, with D possibly matching TRBD1 (5 bases). CDR3 length equals 13 residues. The germline CDR1 and CDR2 sequences are MDHEN and SYDVKM. The V end was cut by 10 bases, the J end by 5 bases, with 15 bases between. The CDR3 reads CAIDAPTDNEQFF. The CDR3 DNA follows: TGTGCCATCGACGCACCGACAGACAATGAGCAGTTCTTC.

This rearrangement joins TRBV5-1 to TRBJ1-6; D may be TRBD1 (6 bases). This CDR3 spans 16 amino acids. Trimming took off 4 bases at V and 6 bases at J, with 17 bases between the two ends. The germline V gene encodes CDR1 SGHRS and CDR2 YFSETQ. The CDR3 nucleotides are TGCGCCAGCAGCGCTGGCGCACAGGGAACTAATTCACCCCTCCACTTT. This sequence encodes CASSAGAQGTNSPLHF.

CDR3 sequence: CASSLFGRGTAIYEQYF. The CDR3 bases are TGCGCCAGCAGCTTGTTCGGGCGGGGGACCGCTATCTACGAGCAGTACTTC. This rearrangement joins TRBV5-1 to TRBJ2-7, with 7 bases fitting TRBD2. Germline assignment: CDR1 SGHRS and CDR2 YFSETQ. Losses at the gene ends were 1 base for V and 3 bases for J; bases not matched to a gene: 13. There are 17 residues in the CDR3.

The chain has TRBV2 and TRBJ1-1; the D is unclear. CDR3 length equals 12 residues. V was trimmed by 10 bases and J by 7 bases, leaving 16 bases between them. Germline values: CDR1 SNHLY, CDR2 FYNNEI. This CDR3 reads CATRAAVGEAFF. CDR3 nucleotides: TGTGCCACCCGAGCAGCGGTGGGTGAAGCTTTCTTT.

This chain joins TRBV27 and TRBJ2-7, with 8 bases identical to TRBD1. Germline assignment: CDR1 MNHEY and CDR2 SMNVEV (reference sequence). The length of the CDR3 is 15 residues. J was trimmed by 7 bases and V by 6 bases; bases with no gene match: 14. The CDR3 loop is CASRTSGTGWGEQYF. The CDR3 region has the DNA TGTGCCAGCAGGACCTCCGGGACAGGTTGGGGGGAGCAGTACTTC.

This sequence joins TRBV4-2 and TRBJ2-7; possibly TRBD2 for D (6 bases). Germline CDR1 is LGHNA and CDR2 is YNFKEQ. Trimming shortened V by 6 bases and J by 4 bases, and 16 bases separated the two germline ends. The CDR3 covers 14 residues. CDR3 loop: CASRGVAEGYEQYF. The DNA of the CDR3 is TGTGCCAGCAGGGGAGTAGCGGAGGGATACGAGCAGTACTTC.

This clone was seen a handful of times. V is TRBV30 and J is TRBJ1-2; D may be TRBD1 (6 bases). Germline CDR1 reads GTSNPN; CDR2 reads SVGIG (reference sequence). The V end was cut by 4 bases, the J end by 4 bases, with 10 bases between. The CDR3 totals 12 residues. In DNA, the CDR3 is TGTGCCTGGACCCACAGGGTCTATGGCTACACCTTC. Translated, it gives CAWTHRVYGYTF.

This clone was detected only a few times. This chain links TRBV9 with TRBJ2-3; 15 bases agree with TRBD2. Germline V gives CDR1 SGDLS, CDR2 YYNGEE. Trimming at V came to 0 bases and at J to 3 bases, leaving 5 bases not matched to a gene. CDR3 length equals 18 residues. The CDR3 is CASSVGTSGRVLTDTQYF. The CDR3 DNA follows: TGTGCCAGCAGCGTAGGGACTAGCGGGAGGGTTTTGACAGATACGCAGTATTTT.

There are a few counts of this clone. The genes are TRBV4-1 and TRBJ2-1, with 14 bases fitting TRBD2. This CDR3 spans 17 amino acids. Germline-derived CDR1 and CDR2 are MGHRA and YSYEKL. After removal of 1 base from V and 4 bases from J, the junction contained 3 bases not matched to a gene. CDR3 in amino acids: CASSQGGLAGDYNEQFF. In DNA form, the CDR3 reads TGCGCCAGCAGCCAAGGGGGACTAGCGGGGGATTACAATGAGCAGTTCTTC.

This clone was seen a few times. The chain couples TRBV10-3 to TRBJ1-1; 11 positions agree with TRBD1. CDR3 size: 12 residues. Unmatched junction bases numbered 2, after V lost 10 bases and J lost 4 bases. CDR1 ENHRY and CDR2 SYGVKD come from the germline V gene. Here the CDR3 reads CATGQGGTEAFF. The CDR3 bases are TGTGCCACGGGACAGGGGGGCACTGAAGCTTTCTTT.

In its sample, this clone was seen a few times. The chain combines TRBV2 with TRBJ2-4, with no clear D. Looked up from germline, CDR1 is SNHLY and CDR2 is FYNNEI. CDR3 size: 15 residues. Trimming pared 6 bases from V and 1 base from J, leaving 13 bases between. The CDR3 region has the DNA TGTGCCAGCAGGAGATCGTACGGGGCCAAAAACATTCAGTACTTC. This translates into CASRRSYGAKNIQYF.